Listed below are T cell receptor beta chains from one sample, sequenced in a study of blood T cell repertoires in COVID-19. Profiling relied on immunoSEQ multiplex PCR, and the TCRdb table lists in-frame clones only, not all of them. This sample has under 200,000 clones, with approximately 81% found just once. The sample comprised PBMCs or T cells enriched from blood (not recorded which). Receptors originate from a man aged 55 to 70 who had recovered from COVID-19. Each CDR3 is given with its conserved first and last residue. A D gene is named only where the DNA matches it firmly. For some rows the clone size is stated as once, few or many, or as a class when expanded; others skip it.

V	J	D	length	size	DNA	CDR3
TRBV19	TRBJ1-1	TRBD1	15	.	TGTGCCAGTAGTCCCCGACAGGGCGGGAACACTGAAGCTTTCTTT	CASSPRQGGNTEAFF
TRBV18	TRBJ2-4	.	16	.	TGTGCCAGCTCACCACCCCCCTCTTTAGCCAAAAACATTCAGTACTTC	CASSPPPSLAKNIQYF
TRBV28	TRBJ2-1	TRBD2	15	.	TGTGCCAGCAACCTCACTCCGCGGGGGTCAGGGGAGCAGTTCTTC	CASNLTPRGSGEQFF
TRBV27	TRBJ1-6	TRBD1	16	.	TGTGCCAGCAGTTCATTAAACAGGGGCTCGAATTCACCCCTCCACTTT	CASSSLNRGSNSPLHF
TRBV11-2	TRBJ2-7	TRBD2	17	.	TGTGCCAGCAGCCTCGGGGGGACTGGCGGAGTGTGGTACGAGCAGTACTTC	CASSLGGTGGVWYEQYF
TRBV9	TRBJ1-2	.	15	.	TGTGCCAGCAGCGTCTCGGACAGCCCTAACTATGGCTACACCTTC	CASSVSDSPNYGYTF
TRBV7-8	TRBJ2-1	.	14	few	TGTGCCAGCAGTACAGGGGGGGAGTACAATGAGCAGTTCTTC	CASSTGGEYNEQFF
TRBV5-8	TRBJ2-5	TRBD1	15	few	TGTGCCAGCAGCCCCGACAGGGTGAAAGACGAGACCCAGTACTTC	CASSPDRVKDETQYF
TRBV9	TRBJ2-3	TRBD2	13	.	TGTGCCAGCAGCCTGGGACTAGCTGATACGCAGTATTTT	CASSLGLADTQYF
TRBV21-1	TRBJ2-3	.	17	.	TGTGCCAGCAGCCCGATACAGGGGAGGATTTTCACAGATACGCAGTATTTT	CASSPIQGRIFTDTQYF
TRBV6-5	TRBJ2-3	.	15	.	TGTGCCAGCAGTCATGGGTACGGGAGCACAGATACGCAGTATTTT	CASSHGYGSTDTQYF
TRBV19	TRBJ1-1	.	14	.	TGTGCCAGTAGTATAGAGAACAGGAACACTGAAGCTTTCTTT	CASSIENRNTEAFF
TRBV4-1	TRBJ2-1	TRBD2	16	.	TGCGCCAGCTACGGACTAGCGGGAGGGCCGGGTAATGAGCAGTTCTTC	CASYGLAGGPGNEQFF
TRBV19	TRBJ1-1	TRBD1	16	.	TGTGCCAGTAGCGGGGACAGGGATCCGATGAACACTGAAGCTTTCTTT	CASSGDRDPMNTEAFF
TRBV27	TRBJ1-3	.	15	.	TGTGCCAGCAGTTCTTATCGGGGCTCTGGAAACACCATATATTTT	CASSSYRGSGNTIYF
TRBV18	TRBJ1-1	.	15	.	TGTGCCAGCTCACCACCGATAGGAGTGAACACTGAAGCTTTCTTT	CASSPPIGVNTEAFF
TRBV29-1	TRBJ1-2	.	11	.	TGCAGCGTTCGACGGGGCTATGGCTACACCTTC	CSVRRGYGYTF
TRBV27	TRBJ2-3	TRBD2	16	.	TGTGCCAGCAGAGCTGGGACTAGCGGGAGCACAGATACGCAGTATTTT	CASRAGTSGSTDTQYF
TRBV18	TRBJ1-5	.	14	.	TGTGCCAGCTCGAGGGAAGCGAGCAATCAGCCCCAGCATTTT	CASSREASNQPQHF
TRBV11-3	TRBJ2-2	.	14	.	TGTGCCAGCAGCTTAGATAAGGGGACCGGGGAGCTGTTTTTT	CASSLDKGTGELFF
TRBV11-3	TRBJ2-1	.	13	.	TGTGCCAGCAGCTCCGGGTCCTACAATGAGCAGTTCTTC	CASSSGSYNEQFF
TRBV5-1	TRBJ1-5	.	13	.	TGCGCCAGCAGCACAGATAGCAATCAGCCCCAGCATTTT	CASSTDSNQPQHF
TRBV15	TRBJ1-1	.	13	.	TGTGCCACCAGCCGGGATCAAAACACTGAAGCTTTCTTT	CATSRDQNTEAFF
TRBV7-8	TRBJ1-1	.	18	.	TGTGCCAGCAGCTTAGCGCGAAGAAGGGGCGGGGGGAACACTGAAGCTTTCTTT	CASSLARRRGGGNTEAFF
TRBV3-1/TRBV3-2	TRBJ2-5	TRBD2	16	.	TGTGCCAGCAGCCCAATTAGCGGGAGGAGGGGAGAGACCCAGTACTTC	CASSPISGRRGETQYF